The present entry profiles one T cell receptor (beta chain) with its context. Trimming shortened V by 2 bases and J by 5 bases, and 7 bases separated the two germline ends. This CDR3 is built from 13 residues. The germline V gene has CDR1 SGHTA and CDR2 FQGTGA. Sequenced patients had shown CD8+CD57+ cell expansion by flow cytometry. The entry originates in a study of CD8+CD57+ T cells in acquired aplastic anemia. TCR beta VDJ and CDR3 profiles were obtained from a genomic DNA template. A single record per CDR3 protein comes from TCRdb applying MiXCR to the reads. The sample has around 200,000 distinct CDR3 sequences; 55% to 65% are singletons.

This sequence was found in a human donor with aplastic anemia. The genes are TRBV7-3 and TRBJ2-1; D is unclear. Material for sequencing was sorted CD4+, CD8+, or CD8+CD57+ T cells (not recorded which) from PBMCs. The CDR3 loop reads CASSLQAHNEQFF. In DNA, the CDR3 is TGTGCCAGCAGCTTACAAGCACACAATGAGCAGTTCTTC.